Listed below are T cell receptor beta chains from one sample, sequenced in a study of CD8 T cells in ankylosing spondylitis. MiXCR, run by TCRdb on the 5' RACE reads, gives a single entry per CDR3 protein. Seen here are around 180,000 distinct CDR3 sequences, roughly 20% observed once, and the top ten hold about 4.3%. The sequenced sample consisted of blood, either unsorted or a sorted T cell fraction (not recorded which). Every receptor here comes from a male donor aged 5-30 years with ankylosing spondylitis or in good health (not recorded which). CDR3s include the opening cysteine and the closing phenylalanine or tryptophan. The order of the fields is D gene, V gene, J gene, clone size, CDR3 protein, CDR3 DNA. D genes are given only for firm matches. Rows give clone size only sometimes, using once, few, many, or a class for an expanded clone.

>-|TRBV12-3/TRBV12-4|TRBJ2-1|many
CASSLKREQFF
TGTGCCAGCAGTTTAAAAAGGGAGCAGTTCTTC
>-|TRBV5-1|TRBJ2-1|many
CASSQGVIGQFF
TGCGCCAGCAGCCAAGGGGTCATCGGGCAGTTCTTC
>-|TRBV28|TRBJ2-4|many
CASSPLGIQYF
TGTGCCAGCAGCCCTCTCGGCATTCAGTACTTC
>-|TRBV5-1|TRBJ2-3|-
CASSHQGRSADTQYF
TGCGCCAGCAGCCACCAAGGGAGGTCGGCAGATACGCAGTATTTT
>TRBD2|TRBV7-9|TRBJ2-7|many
CASSLIAGGDYEQYF
TGTGCCAGCAGCTTGATAGCGGGAGGGGACTACGAGCAGTACTTC
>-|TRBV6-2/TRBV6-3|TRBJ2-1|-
CASSRGEPYNEQFF
TGTGCCAGCAGCCGGGGCGAACCCTACAATGAGCAGTTCTTC
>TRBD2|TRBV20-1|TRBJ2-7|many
CSARPIPGAGSVYEQYF
TGCAGTGCTAGACCAATCCCGGGAGCGGGAAGCGTTTACGAGCAGTACTTC
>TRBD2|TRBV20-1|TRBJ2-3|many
CSARAGTSGWPSTDTQYF
TGCAGTGCTAGAGCCGGGACTAGCGGATGGCCTAGCACAGATACGCAGTATTTT
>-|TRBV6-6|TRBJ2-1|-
CASSAGEAKDEQFF
TGTGCCAGCAGTGCAGGGGAGGCAAAGGATGAGCAGTTCTTC
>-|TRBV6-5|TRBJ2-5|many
CASSIWRLAGIHQETQYF
TGTGCCAGCAGCATATGGAGGTTGGCAGGGATCCACCAAGAGACCCAGTACTTC
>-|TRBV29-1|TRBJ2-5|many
CSWGSSQETQYF
TGCAGTTGGGGGTCGAGCCAAGAGACCCAGTACTTC
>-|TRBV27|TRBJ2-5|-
CASSSSVRSRETQYF
TGTGCCAGCAGTTCAAGCGTAAGGAGTAGGGAGACCCAGTACTTC
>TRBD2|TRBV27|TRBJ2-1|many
CASSLAGGRSREQFF
TGTGCCAGCAGTTTAGCGGGAGGCAGGTCAAGGGAGCAGTTCTTC
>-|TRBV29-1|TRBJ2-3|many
CSVEEEGRRSTDTQYF
TGCAGCGTTGAAGAAGAGGGTCGCCGAAGCACAGATACGCAGTATTTT
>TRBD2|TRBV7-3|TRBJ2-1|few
CASSATTGLGTNEQFF
TGTGCCAGCAGCGCGACTACGGGACTAGGGACCAATGAGCAGTTCTTC
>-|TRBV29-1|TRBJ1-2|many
CSVSARLGGYTF
TGCAGCGTTTCGGCCCGACTAGGGGGCTACACCTTC
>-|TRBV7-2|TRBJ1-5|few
CASSSRDQPQHF
TGTGCCAGCAGCTCCAGGGATCAGCCCCAGCATTTT
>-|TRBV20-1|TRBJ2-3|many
CSAALSTDTQYF
TGCAGTGCCGCCCTTAGCACAGATACGCAGTATTTT
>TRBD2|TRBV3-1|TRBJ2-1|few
CASSQDRGLAGGPRDEQFF
TGTGCCAGCAGCCAAGATCGAGGACTAGCGGGAGGTCCTAGGGATGAGCAGTTCTTC
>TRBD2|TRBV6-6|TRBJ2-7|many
CASRGGQRISYEQYF
TGTGCCAGCAGGGGAGGGCAGAGAATCTCCTACGAGCAGTACTTC
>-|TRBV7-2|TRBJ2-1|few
CASSLGRWEQFF
TGTGCCAGCAGCTTAGGAAGGTGGGAGCAGTTCTTC
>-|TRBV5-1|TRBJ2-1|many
CASSAGTSAVPVVNEQFF
TGCGCCAGCAGCGCAGGCACCTCCGCAGTTCCAGTAGTCAATGAGCAGTTCTTC
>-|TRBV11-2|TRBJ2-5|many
CASSFGEETQYF
TGTGCCAGCAGCTTTGGGGAAGAGACCCAGTACTTC
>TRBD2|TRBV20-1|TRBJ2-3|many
CSAMTAGGLTDTQYF
TGCAGTGCTATGACAGCGGGAGGACTCACAGATACGCAGTATTTT
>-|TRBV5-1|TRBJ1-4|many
CASSSTGNKNEKLFF
TGCGCCAGCAGCTCCACAGGGAACAAGAATGAAAAACTGTTTTTT
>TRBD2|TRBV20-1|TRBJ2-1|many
CSASVMGLVNEQFF
TGCAGTGCTAGCGTGATGGGACTAGTCAATGAGCAGTTCTTC
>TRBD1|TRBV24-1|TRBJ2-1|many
CATSTGNPYNEQFF
TGTGCCACCTCGACAGGGAACCCCTACAATGAGCAGTTCTTC
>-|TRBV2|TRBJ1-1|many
CASIFGGNTEAFF
TGTGCCAGCATATTTGGGGGGAACACTGAAGCTTTCTTT
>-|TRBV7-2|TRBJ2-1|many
CASSPSTGFSYNEQFF
TGTGCCAGCAGCCCCTCGACAGGTTTTTCCTACAATGAGCAGTTCTTC
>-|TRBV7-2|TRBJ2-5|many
CASSRIAWETQYF
TGTGCCAGCAGTAGGATAGCGTGGGAGACCCAGTACTTC
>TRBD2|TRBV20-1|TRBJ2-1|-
CSARGLAGPPFSNEQFF
TGCAGTGCAAGAGGACTAGCGGGTCCGCCCTTTTCCAATGAGCAGTTCTTC
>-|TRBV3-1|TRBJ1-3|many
CASSQVTANSGNTIYF
TGTGCCAGCAGCCAGGTAACAGCAAACTCTGGAAACACCATATATTTT
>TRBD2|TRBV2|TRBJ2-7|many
CASSWEPSGSTNEQYF
TGTGCCAGCAGTTGGGAACCTAGCGGGAGTACGAACGAGCAGTACTTC
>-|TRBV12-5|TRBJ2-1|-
CASGLVRELFF
TGTGCTAGTGGTTTGGTACGGGAGCTGTTCTTC
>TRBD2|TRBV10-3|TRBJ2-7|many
CAISTLAGYEQYF
TGTGCCATCAGTACTCTAGCGGGATACGAGCAGTACTTC
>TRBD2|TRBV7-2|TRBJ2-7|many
CASSLGLAGTHEQYF
TGTGCCAGCAGCTTGGGACTAGCGGGGACGCACGAGCAGTACTTC
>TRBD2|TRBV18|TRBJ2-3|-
CASSPLPVTSGRFTDTQYF
TGTGCCAGCTCTCCCCTCCCGGTGACTAGCGGGAGGTTTACAGATACGCAGTATTTT
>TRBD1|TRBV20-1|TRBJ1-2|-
CSARDRVNGYTF
TGCAGTGCCAGGGACAGGGTAAATGGCTACACCTTC
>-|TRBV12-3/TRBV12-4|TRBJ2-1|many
CASSLWAVTSSYNEQFF
TGTGCCAGCAGTTTATGGGCGGTCACAAGCTCCTACAATGAGCAGTTCTTC
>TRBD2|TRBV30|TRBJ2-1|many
CAWKREFLNEQFF
TGTGCCTGGAAGCGGGAGTTCCTCAATGAGCAGTTCTTC
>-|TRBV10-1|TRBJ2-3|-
CASSESWGDTQYF
TGCGCCAGCAGTGAGTCCTGGGGAGATACGCAGTATTTT
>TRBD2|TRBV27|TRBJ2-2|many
CASRDPGLYTGELFF
TGTGCCAGCAGGGATCCGGGACTATACACCGGGGAGCTGTTTTTT
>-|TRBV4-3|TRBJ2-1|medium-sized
CASSLRSFGRDEQFF
TGCGCCAGCAGCCTGAGGAGTTTCGGTCGAGATGAGCAGTTCTTC
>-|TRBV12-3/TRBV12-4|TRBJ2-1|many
CASSLTVGGEQFF
TGTGCCAGCAGTTTAACAGTAGGGGGTGAGCAGTTCTTC
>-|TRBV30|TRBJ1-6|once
CACVSRGNNSPLHF
TGTGCCTGTGTCAGCAGGGGAAATAATTCACCCCTCCACTTT
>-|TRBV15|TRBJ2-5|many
CATSREAGTYETQYF
TGTGCCACCAGCAGAGAAGCTGGTACTTACGAGACCCAGTACTTC
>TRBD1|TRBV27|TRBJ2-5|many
CASSSLRTGKGETQYF
TGTGCCAGCAGTTCCCTACGGACAGGGAAGGGAGAGACCCAGTACTTC
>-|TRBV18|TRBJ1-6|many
CASSLDRINSPLHF
TGTGCCAGCTCACTCGACAGGATTAATTCACCCCTCCACTTT
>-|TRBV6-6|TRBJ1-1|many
CAIKARGGTEAFF
TGTGCCATTAAGGCGCGGGGCGGCACTGAAGCTTTCTTT
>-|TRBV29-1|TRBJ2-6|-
CSVANSGANVLTF
TGCAGCGTTGCAAACTCTGGGGCCAACGTCCTGACTTTC
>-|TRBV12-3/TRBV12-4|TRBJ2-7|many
CASTSLGGLGQYF
TGTGCCAGCACTTCCTTGGGTGGCCTCGGGCAGTACTTC
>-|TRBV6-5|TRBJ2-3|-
CASSYGPGRSTDTQYF
TGTGCCAGCAGTTACGGGCCGGGGCGTAGCACAGATACGCAGTATTTT
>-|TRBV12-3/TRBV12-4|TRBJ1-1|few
CASSPEVRSEAFF
TGTGCCAGCAGCCCAGAAGTGAGGTCTGAAGCTTTCTTT